The 26 T cell receptor beta chains given below trace back to one sample, sequenced in a study of cytomegalovirus exposure and HLA in healthy donors. Both 60 Vbeta primers and 13 Jbeta primers went into the PCR. Here immunoSEQ multiplex PCR was the method, and the copy in TCRdb shows in-frame clones only, minus some. The data contain approximately 38,000 clones, around 83% of them singletons. The sample consisted of PBMCs. The receptors stem from a woman aged 18-35 years in good health and CMV-seronegative.

The genes are TRBV14 and TRBJ2-3, with a possible D match to TRBD1 (5 bases). The germline gives CDR1 SGHDN, CDR2 FVKESK. This CDR3 region has 16 residues. Trimming took 1 base from V and 4 from J, leaving 15 bases between them. Here the CDR3 reads CASSQAGMASSDTQYF. CDR3 in DNA: TGTGCCAGCAGCCAAGCAGGGATGGCCTCCTCAGATACGCAGTATTTT.

The chain links TRBV4-2 to TRBJ2-3, with 10 bases identical to TRBD2. With 1 base clipped from V and 5 bases from J, the junction kept 18 bases outside the gene matches. This CDR3 is 20 amino acids long. Looked up from germline, CDR1 is LGHNA and CDR2 is YNFKEQ. CDR3 region: CASSQVLGTSVSPDRDTQYF. The DNA of the CDR3 is TGTGCCAGCAGCCAAGTACTAGGGACTAGCGTTTCACCAGACAGAGATACGCAGTATTTT.

The chain recombines TRBV7-2 with TRBJ1-3; 9 bases fit TRBD1. From germline, CDR1 is SGHTA and CDR2 FQGNSA. The length of the CDR3 is 16 residues. J gave up 0 bases and V 4 bases, and 4 bases lay outside the gene matches. The CDR3 nucleotides read TGTGCCAGCAGCTCTCCGGGACAGGGCTCTGGAAACACCATATATTTT. It encodes CASSSPGQGSGNTIYF.

The CDR3 coding sequence is TGTGCCAGCAGCTCCCCGCCGGGAGGGGAAGAGACCCAGTACTTC. Its translation: CASSSPPGGEETQYF. The chain uses TRBV7-2 and TRBJ2-5; 8 bases line up with TRBD2. This CDR3 is built from 15 residues. Per the germline V gene, CDR1 is SGHTA and CDR2 is FQGNSA. V was clipped by 4 bases and J by 3 bases; unmatched bases: 7.

The rearrangement links TRBV11-2 to TRBJ1-6, with TRBD1 as a possible D gene (5 bases). The length of the CDR3 is 13 residues. Trimming took off 7 bases at V and 9 bases at J, with 13 bases between the two ends. Germline lookup yields CDR1 SGHAT and CDR2 FQNNGV. This chain's CDR3 is CASTLGGGSPLHF. The CDR3 nucleotides are TGTGCCAGCACCCTAGGCGGGGGTTCACCCCTCCACTTT.

The chain employs TRBV15 and TRBJ2-7; TRBD1 matches at 9 bases. Germline trimming cut 4 bases from V and 3 bases from J; bases unmatched to any gene: 7. The CDR3 sequence is 15 residues long. CDR1 and CDR2 from the germline V gene are LNHNV and YYDKDF (reference sequence). The CDR3 coding sequence is TGTGCCACCAGCATGGGGGGACAGGGAGGCTACGAGCAGTACTTC. Its translation: CATSMGGQGGYEQYF.

This clone has a handful of counts. This chain links TRBV7-9 with TRBJ2-1; 7 bases agree with TRBD1. The CDR3 runs 16 residues. The germline gives CDR1 SEHNR, CDR2 FQNEAQ (reference sequence). The V and J ends lost 4 bases and 1 base, in that order; junction bases with no gene match: 7. The CDR3 sequence is CASSSLRQGSYNEQFF. Here the CDR3 DNA reads TGTGCCAGCAGCTCACTAAGACAGGGATCCTACAATGAGCAGTTCTTC.

The chain has TRBV19 and TRBJ1-1; D is ambiguous. The V gene lost 10 bases and the J gene lost 7 bases, with 19 bases spanning the gap. The germline V gene encodes CDR1 LNHDA and CDR2 SQIVND (reference sequence). This CDR3 comprises 13 residues. The CDR3 loop reads CAITVVSKSEAFF. CDR3 nucleotide sequence: TGTGCCATAACGGTCGTTTCAAAGAGTGAAGCTTTCTTT.

The V and J genes are TRBV10-1 and TRBJ2-4, with a tentative D call TRBD2 (6 bases). Trimming removed 9 bases at V and 0 bases at J, with 12 bases between. Germline CDR1 is WNHNN and CDR2 is SYGVQD (reference sequence). The CDR3 spans 14 residues. The CDR3 loop reads CARGEEIAKNIQYF. Written as DNA, the CDR3 is TGCGCCAGAGGGGAGGAAATAGCCAAAAACATTCAGTACTTC.

This clone was detected only a few times. The rearrangement joins TRBV5-4 to TRBJ2-7; 10 bases agree with TRBD2. V dropped 2 bases and J dropped 4; count of bases not matched to a gene: 9. Looked up from germline, CDR1 is SGHNT and CDR2 is YYREEE (reference sequence). The CDR3 consists of 16 residues. CDR3 sequence reads: CASSLPSGRAPYEQYF. In DNA, the CDR3 is TGTGCCAGCAGCTTACCGAGCGGGAGGGCCCCTTACGAGCAGTACTTC.

The rearrangement links TRBV7-9 to TRBJ1-4, with 10 bases identical to TRBD1. This CDR3 is 16 amino acids long. V lost 4 bases to trimming and J lost 8 bases; unmatched junction nucleotides: 10. Germline V gene data show CDR1 as SEHNR and CDR2 as FQNEAQ (reference sequence). The CDR3 loop reads CASSSQPGQGSEKLFF. CDR3 nucleotides: TGTGCCAGCAGCTCCCAGCCGGGACAGGGGAGCGAAAAACTGTTTTTT. Variable domain in full (rest from reference TRBV7-9 and TRBJ1-4): DTGVSQNPRHKITKRGQNVTFRCDPISEHNRLYWYRQTLGQGPEFLTYFQNEAQLEKSRLLSDRFSAERPKGSFSTLEIQRTEQGDSAMYLCASSSQPGQGSEKLFFGSGTQLSVL.

This sequence joins TRBV6-4 and TRBJ2-2; TRBD2 aligns across 10 bases. V lost 9 bases to trimming and J lost 5 bases; unmatched junction nucleotides: 6. This CDR3 contains 14 residues. CDR1 is MRHNA and CDR2 is SNTAGT in the germline V gene. The CDR3 protein is CASRGTSETGELFF. The CDR3 DNA reads as TGTGCCAGTAGAGGGACTAGCGAGACCGGGGAGCTGTTTTTT.

The rearrangement uses TRBV29-1 and TRBJ2-7; possible D gene TRBD1, 6 bases. The germline V gene encodes CDR1 SQVTM and CDR2 ANQGSEA. The germline V and J ends were trimmed by 8 bases and 4 bases, with 18 bases remaining between them. This CDR3 is 13 amino acids long. CDR3 nucleotides: TGCAGCTCCCTCGTTCAGGGGAAATACGAGCAGTACTTC. It is translated as CSSLVQGKYEQYF.

CDR3 DNA sequence: TGTGCCAGCAGTGGTTTTGACGGGGGGATCTACAATGAGCAGTTCTTC. Its translation: CASSGFDGGIYNEQFF. V usage is TRBV6-1 and J usage is TRBJ2-1; 7 nucleotides agree with TRBD2. The germline CDR1 and CDR2 sequences are MNHNS and SASEGT. The CDR3 spans 16 residues. V was pared by 4 bases and J by 3 bases, with 9 bases of the junction left unmatched.

The chain couples TRBV7-2 to TRBJ1-1, with D tentatively TRBD1 (6 bases). The V and J ends lost 1 base and 3 bases respectively, with 9 bases between them. The germline V gene has CDR1 SGHTA and CDR2 FQGNSA. The CDR3 spans 14 residues. The CDR3 nucleotides read TGTGCCAGCAGCTTAGTCCCAGGGGACACTGAAGCTTTCTTT. Encoded protein: CASSLVPGDTEAFF.

The chain is built from TRBV7-3 and TRBJ2-1; 7 bases map to TRBD1. V shed 3 bases, J shed 8 bases, and the junction held 10 bases outside the gene matches. The CDR3 has 15 amino acids. Per the germline V gene, CDR1 is SGHTA and CDR2 is FQGTGA. Here the CDR3 reads CASSFDREGSDEQFF. In DNA, the CDR3 is TGTGCCAGCAGCTTCGACAGGGAAGGGTCGGATGAGCAGTTCTTC.

This clone was seen a single time. The V gene is TRBV6-1, the J gene TRBJ2-3, with TRBD1 matching over 8 bases. The CDR3 sequence is 16 residues long. V lost 4 bases and J lost 4; bases outside the gene matches: 10. Per the germline V gene, CDR1 is MNHNS and CDR2 is SASEGT. The chain's CDR3 is CASSANQGAAADTQYF. The CDR3 DNA is TGTGCCAGCAGTGCAAACCAGGGGGCAGCGGCAGATACGCAGTATTTT.

With respect to this clone: The junction does not match germline at one end; this may be a read error. The rearrangement joins TRBV12-5 to TRBJ1-5, with 12 bases identical to TRBD1. The germline V gene encodes CDR1 LGHNT and CDR2 FRNRAP. This CDR3 spans 17 amino acids. The CDR3 sequence is CASRDRGHFGSNQPQNF. DNA of the CDR3: TGTGCTAGCCGGGACAGGGGGCATTTCGGTAGCAATCAGCCCCAGAATTTT.

The J gene is TRBJ1-1, the V gene TRBV4-2; weak D call: TRBD1 (5 bases). Germline values: CDR1 LGHNA, CDR2 YNFKEQ. V was trimmed by 3 bases and J by 5 bases, leaving 13 bases between them. The CDR3 extends over 14 amino acids. CDR3 DNA: TGTGCCAGCAGCCATCCCCAGGGTGAGACTGAAGCTTTCTTT. This sequence encodes CASSHPQGETEAFF.

The chain is built from TRBV5-1 and TRBJ2-2; D remains unclear. The CDR3 extends over 13 amino acids. CDR1 is SGHRS, CDR2 YFSETQ, per germline. Trimming shortened V by 4 bases and J by 6 bases, and 10 bases separated the two germline ends. CDR3 coding DNA: TGCGCCAGCAGCCTCGGGTTTTCCGGGGAGCTGTTTTTT. Amino acids: CASSLGFSGELFF. The variable domain in full, completed from reference TRBV5-1 and TRBJ2-2, reads KAGVTQTPRYLIKTRGQQVTLSCSPISGHRSVSWYQQTPGQGLQFLFEYFSETQRNKGNFPGRFSGRQFSNSRSEMNVSTLELGDSALYLCASSLGFSGELFFGEGSRLTVL.

The chain joins TRBV28 to TRBJ2-5; D remains unclear. The DNA end lines up better with TRBJ2-7; the J call may be wrong. The germline CDR1 and CDR2 sequences are MDHEN and SYDVKM. CDR3 length: 11 amino acids. Here the CDR3 reads CASMANYEQYF. CDR3 DNA: TGTGCCAGCATGGCAAACTACGAGCAGTACTTC.

This chain links TRBV4-1 with TRBJ1-1; 7 nucleotides line up with TRBD1. J lost 7 bases, V lost 3 bases, and 8 bases had no gene match. CDR3 length equals 14 residues. Germline V lookup: CDR1 MGHRA, CDR2 YSYEKL. The CDR3 sequence is CASSQIQGLGEAFF. The CDR3 coding sequence is TGCGCCAGCAGCCAGATACAGGGGTTGGGTGAAGCTTTCTTT.

The V and J genes are TRBV5-1 and TRBJ1-6; D is undetermined. Germline CDR1 SGHRS, CDR2 YFSETQ. Trimming stripped 3 bases from V and 9 bases from J, with 10 bases between. This CDR3 is 13 amino acids long. The CDR3 DNA reads TGCGCCAGCAGCTCCGAGGGCGGTTCACCCCTCCACTTT. Translated: CASSSEGGSPLHF.

The chain employs TRBV5-1 and TRBJ2-5; D possibly corresponds to TRBD1 (6 bases). Germline V gene sequence: CDR1 SGHRS, CDR2 YFSETQ. Trimming removed 6 bases at V and 1 base at J, with 16 bases between. The CDR3 is 15 residues long. CDR3 DNA sequence: TGCGCCAGCACCCTCAATACAGGGTCCCAAGAGACCCAGTACTTC. Its protein product is CASTLNTGSQETQYF.

The chain joins TRBV5-4 to TRBJ2-7; D gene uncertain. Trimming removed 4 bases at V and 6 bases at J, with 8 bases between. Germline V gives CDR1 SGHNT, CDR2 YYREEE (reference sequence). CDR3 size: 11 residues. The CDR3 nucleotides read TGTGCCAGCAGCACAAGTTCCGAGCAGTACTTC. As protein: CASSTSSEQYF.

V gene TRBV29-1 combines with J gene TRBJ1-1, with 8 nucleotides matching TRBD1. The germline CDR1 and CDR2 sequences are SQVTM and ANQGSEA. Trimming removed 6 bases from V and 0 bases from J; junction bases left unmatched: 6. The CDR3 sequence is 14 residues long. CDR3 in DNA: TGCAGCGTGGGACGACAGGGGATGAACACTGAAGCTTTCTTT. Translating gives CSVGRQGMNTEAFF.